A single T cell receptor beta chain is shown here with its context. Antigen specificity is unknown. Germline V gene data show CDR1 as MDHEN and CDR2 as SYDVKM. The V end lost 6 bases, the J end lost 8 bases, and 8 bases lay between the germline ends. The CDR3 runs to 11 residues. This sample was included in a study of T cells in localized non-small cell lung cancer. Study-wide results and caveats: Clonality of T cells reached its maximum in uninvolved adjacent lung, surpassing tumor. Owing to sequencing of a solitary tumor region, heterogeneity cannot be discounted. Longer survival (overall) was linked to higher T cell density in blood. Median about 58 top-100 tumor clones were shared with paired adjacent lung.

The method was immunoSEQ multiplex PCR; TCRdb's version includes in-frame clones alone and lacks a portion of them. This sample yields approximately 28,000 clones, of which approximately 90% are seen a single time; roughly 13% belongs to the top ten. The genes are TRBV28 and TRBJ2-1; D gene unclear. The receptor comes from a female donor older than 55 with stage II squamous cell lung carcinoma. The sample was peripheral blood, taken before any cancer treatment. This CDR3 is CASSGRYEQFF. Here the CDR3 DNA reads TGTGCCAGCAGCGGACGGTATGAGCAGTTCTTC.